Given below is one T cell receptor (beta chain) in context. The record originates from a study of T cell changes during pregnancy in multiple sclerosis. Measured with immunoSEQ multiplex PCR; TCRdb has only the in-frame clones, and not every one. This table holds about 45,000 clones, more than 75% found once. This CDR3 has 16 residues. Germline lookup yields CDR1 SGHRS and CDR2 YFSETQ. Trimming at V came to 0 bases and at J to 1 base, leaving 7 bases not matched to a gene. V and J are TRBV5-1 and TRBJ2-7; 7 nucleotides line up with TRBD2. The TCR sequence derives from a female donor with multiple sclerosis, enrolled in a pregnancy study. The specimen was PBMCs (not recorded whether the cells were cultured). The CDR3 is CASSLDPLAISYEQYF. The CDR3, as DNA: TGCGCCAGCAGCTTGGATCCACTAGCGATTTCCTACGAGCAGTACTTC.